Detailed here is one TCR beta chain. Its antigen is unknown. This sample stems from a study of cytomegalovirus exposure and HLA in healthy donors. Study overall: As an earlier analysis found, 150 million to 200 million T cells yielded approximately 100 million unique TCR beta sequences. Whole-study findings and limits: The study put roughly 160 TCR beta chains on its list as cytomegalovirus-associated. An analysis done earlier found most TCR beta V segments productive about 90% or about 30% of the time.

Use of 60 Vbeta and 13 Jbeta primers characterized the PCR. Assay: immunoSEQ multiplex PCR; the TCRdb copy retains only in-frame clones and omits some. The sample includes around 150,000 clones, approximately 82% of them seen just once. The donors (healthy individuals) were bone marrow donors. V was cut by 2 bases and J by 3 bases, with 7 bases left in between. The CDR3 contains 13 residues. The germline V gene has CDR1 MNHEY and CDR2 SVGAGI. This chain links TRBV6-5 with TRBJ1-1; D is uncertain. The clonotype originates from a man between 25 and 39 years old in good health and CMV-seropositive. Sequencing was done on a sample of PBMCs. The CDR3, as DNA: TGTGCCAGCAGTTACCGACACCACACTGAAGCTTTCTTT. It is translated as CASSYRHHTEAFF.